The T cell receptor beta chain described here comes from a study of shared clonotypes between healthy human individuals. Broader study findings: Among non-shared clonotypes, generation probabilities were lower than among those shared by all four donors.

Assay: immunoSEQ multiplex PCR; the TCRdb copy retains only in-frame clones and omits some. The table has 950,000 to 1,100,000 clones, 78% seen once. Comment on this clone: The antigen is not known.

Germline assignment: CDR1 MDHEN and CDR2 SYDVKM. V was shortened by 6 bases and J by 8 bases, with 13 bases between the two germline ends. The CDR3 length is 12 residues. The specimen sequenced was memory CD4+ T cells from PBMCs. Specified subset: CD45RA-negative fraction. The source of this sequence is a man between 18 and 29 years old in good health. Some clones in this sample may be carry-over from other donors' samples. The genes are TRBV28 and TRBJ1-2; D is unresolved. Here the CDR3 DNA reads TGTGCCAGCAGCTACAGCCTCGGGGGCTACACCTTC. Translation: CASSYSLGGYTF.